This entry features one TCR beta chain sequence. TCRdb's table, derived via immunoSEQ multiplex PCR, lists solely in-frame clones and lacks some. Counted here are a few hundred thousand clones, approximately 90% occurring once; the ten biggest clones make up approximately 10%. Which cohort a participant joined came from the clinical history participants gave. The entry originates in a study of blood T cell repertoires in COVID-19. Background on the study: From the United States, Italy and Spain came samples of acute and convalescent COVID-19. PBMCs, B-cell-depleted T cells, or T cells provided the cDNA or gDNA that made up the material.

The CDR3 covers 16 residues. Germline loops: CDR1 SGHVS, CDR2 FQNEAQ. The V and J ends lost 4 bases and 1 base, in that order; junction bases with no gene match: 9. The V call is TRBV7-8, the J call TRBJ1-1; 7 nucleotides match TRBD1. The TCR originated in a man in his late teens or twenties with acute COVID-19. Sample: PBMCs or T cells enriched from blood (not recorded which). CDR3 loop: CASSSPYRGRNTEAFF. CDR3 in DNA: TGTGCCAGCAGCTCCCCTTACAGGGGAAGGAACACTGAAGCTTTCTTT.